The rows below give T cell receptor beta chains drawn from one sample of a study of blood T cell repertoires in COVID-19. Only in-frame clones appear in the TCRdb table, and some are missing; sequencing was by immunoSEQ multiplex PCR. The sample lists about 110,000 clones, roughly 80% seen once, with approximately 19% in the top ten. Input material: peripheral blood. These receptors were taken from a woman aged 70-85 years with acute or convalescent COVID-19. Each CDR3 is given with its conserved first and last residue. Fields, in order: J gene, V gene, D gene, clone size, CDR3 DNA, CDR3 protein. The D gene is left open where the match is weak. Part of the rows lack a size; the others show once, few, many or a class for expanded clones.

j_call: TRBJ1-6; v_call: TRBV14; d_call: NA; clone_size: few; cdr3_nt: TGTGCCAGCAGCCGGAGGAGTTCATCGGGTAATTCACCCCTCCACTTT; cdr3_aa: CASSRRSSSGNSPLHF
j_call: TRBJ1-5; v_call: TRBV7-9; d_call: NA; clone_size: few; cdr3_nt: TGTGCCAGCAGCTTAGGCGGGTTCGGCAATCAGCCCCAGCATTTT; cdr3_aa: CASSLGGFGNQPQHF
j_call: TRBJ1-5; v_call: TRBV19; d_call: NA; clone_size: NA; cdr3_nt: TGTGCCAGTAGTATCTCAGGTCAGCCCCAGCATTTT; cdr3_aa: CASSISGQPQHF
j_call: TRBJ1-1; v_call: TRBV5-1; d_call: NA; clone_size: NA; cdr3_nt: TGCGCCAGCAAGGTTGGGGGCATGAACACTGAAGCTTTCTTT; cdr3_aa: CASKVGGMNTEAFF
j_call: TRBJ1-3; v_call: TRBV10-3; d_call: TRBD1; clone_size: NA; cdr3_nt: TGTGCCTCCAAGGCTACAGGGGGACACACCATATATTTT; cdr3_aa: CASKATGGHTIYF
j_call: TRBJ2-7; v_call: TRBV13; d_call: NA; clone_size: NA; cdr3_nt: TGTGCCAGCAGCCCCCAGGGTAGACACGAGCAGTACTTC; cdr3_aa: CASSPQGRHEQYF
j_call: TRBJ2-3; v_call: TRBV30; d_call: TRBD2; clone_size: NA; cdr3_nt: TGTGCCGTTAGCGGGGAGGTGCGGGATACGCAGTATTTT; cdr3_aa: CAVSGEVRDTQYF
j_call: TRBJ2-5; v_call: TRBV6-5; d_call: TRBD2; clone_size: NA; cdr3_nt: TGTGCCAGCAGTATAGCGGGGGGGCCCCAAGAGACCCAGTACTTC; cdr3_aa: CASSIAGGPQETQYF
j_call: TRBJ1-5; v_call: TRBV14; d_call: NA; clone_size: NA; cdr3_nt: TGTGCCAGCAGCCCAGGAGGACATCAGCCCCAGCATTTT; cdr3_aa: CASSPGGHQPQHF
j_call: TRBJ1-5; v_call: TRBV30; d_call: TRBD1; clone_size: NA; cdr3_nt: TGTGCCTGGGGCGGACAGGGGAATCAGCCCCAGCATTTT; cdr3_aa: CAWGGQGNQPQHF
j_call: TRBJ1-2; v_call: TRBV27; d_call: TRBD1; clone_size: NA; cdr3_nt: TGTGCCAGCAGTCGGACAGGGGGAACTACGAGTGGCTACACCTTC; cdr3_aa: CASSRTGGTTSGYTF
j_call: TRBJ1-2; v_call: TRBV3-1/TRBV3-2; d_call: NA; clone_size: NA; cdr3_nt: TGTGCCAGCAGCCATGGCATACAGGGCGGGCATGGCTACACCTTC; cdr3_aa: CASSHGIQGGHGYTF
j_call: TRBJ2-3; v_call: TRBV10-3; d_call: TRBD2; clone_size: NA; cdr3_nt: TGTGCCATCAGCGTAAGCGGGGGGATGGATACGCAGTATTTT; cdr3_aa: CAISVSGGMDTQYF
j_call: TRBJ2-1; v_call: TRBV28; d_call: NA; clone_size: NA; cdr3_nt: TGTGCCAGCAGTCCCGGGGTAGCGTTGGGCTATGAGCAGTTCTTC; cdr3_aa: CASSPGVALGYEQFF
j_call: TRBJ1-6; v_call: TRBV7-8; d_call: NA; clone_size: NA; cdr3_nt: TGTGCCAGCAGCTCTGCCCCGGGACTGACCAATTCACCCCTCCACTTT; cdr3_aa: CASSSAPGLTNSPLHF
j_call: TRBJ1-1; v_call: TRBV2; d_call: NA; clone_size: few; cdr3_nt: TGTGCCAGCCGCAGGGTGATCACTGAAGCTTTCTTT; cdr3_aa: CASRRVITEAFF
j_call: TRBJ2-2; v_call: TRBV6-5; d_call: NA; clone_size: NA; cdr3_nt: TGTGCCAGCGTTGTTACCAACCGGGGCGGGGAGCTGTTTTTT; cdr3_aa: CASVVTNRGGELFF
j_call: TRBJ2-3; v_call: TRBV18; d_call: TRBD2; clone_size: NA; cdr3_nt: TGTGCCAGCTCACCACCGGGACTAGCGGGGGGCCAAGATACGCAGTATTTT; cdr3_aa: CASSPPGLAGGQDTQYF
j_call: TRBJ2-3; v_call: TRBV28; d_call: NA; clone_size: NA; cdr3_nt: TGTGCCAGCAGTTTATTGGGGGCGGATACGCAGTATTTT; cdr3_aa: CASSLLGADTQYF
j_call: TRBJ1-5; v_call: TRBV11-2; d_call: NA; clone_size: NA; cdr3_nt: TGTGCCAGCAGCTTAGATCTAAGACAGCCCCAGCATTTT; cdr3_aa: CASSLDLRQPQHF
j_call: TRBJ2-7; v_call: TRBV6-5; d_call: TRBD1; clone_size: NA; cdr3_nt: TGTGCCAGCAGTCCGGGACAGGGGGCTTACGAGCAGTACTTC; cdr3_aa: CASSPGQGAYEQYF
j_call: TRBJ2-1; v_call: TRBV9; d_call: NA; clone_size: NA; cdr3_nt: TGTGCCAGCAGCGTAGTTTCTCGGGGGAACAATGAGCAGTTCTTC; cdr3_aa: CASSVVSRGNNEQFF
j_call: TRBJ1-1; v_call: TRBV6-1; d_call: NA; clone_size: few; cdr3_nt: TGTGCCAGCAGTGAATTATCGGTTGTGAACACTGAAGCTTTCTTT; cdr3_aa: CASSELSVVNTEAFF
j_call: TRBJ1-2; v_call: TRBV6-1; d_call: NA; clone_size: NA; cdr3_nt: TGTGCCAGCAGTGAAGACCCGACAGACTCCTATGGCTACACCTTC; cdr3_aa: CASSEDPTDSYGYTF
j_call: TRBJ2-2; v_call: TRBV6-5; d_call: NA; clone_size: once; cdr3_nt: TGTGCCAGCAGTAGACAGACCGGGGAGCTGTTTTTT; cdr3_aa: CASSRQTGELFF
j_call: TRBJ1-1; v_call: TRBV5-1; d_call: NA; clone_size: few; cdr3_nt: TGCGCCAGCAGCTTCCAGGTTACGAACACTGAAGCTTTCTTT; cdr3_aa: CASSFQVTNTEAFF
j_call: TRBJ1-5; v_call: TRBV28; d_call: NA; clone_size: NA; cdr3_nt: TGTGCCAGCAGCCCTGGGTCAGGGGCGAGTCAGCCCCAGCATTTT; cdr3_aa: CASSPGSGASQPQHF